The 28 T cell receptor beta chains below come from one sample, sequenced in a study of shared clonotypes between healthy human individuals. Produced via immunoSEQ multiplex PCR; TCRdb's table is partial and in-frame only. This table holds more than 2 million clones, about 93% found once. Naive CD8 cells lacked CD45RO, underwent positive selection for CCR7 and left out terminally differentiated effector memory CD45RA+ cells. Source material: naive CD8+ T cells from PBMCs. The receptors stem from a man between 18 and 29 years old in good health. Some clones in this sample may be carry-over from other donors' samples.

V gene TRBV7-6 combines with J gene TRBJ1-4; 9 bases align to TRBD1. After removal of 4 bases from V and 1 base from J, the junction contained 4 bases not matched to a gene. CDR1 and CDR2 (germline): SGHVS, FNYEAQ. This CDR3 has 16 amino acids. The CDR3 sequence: CASSWTGEETNEKLFF. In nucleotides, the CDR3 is TGTGCCAGCAGCTGGACAGGGGAGGAAACTAATGAAAAACTGTTTTTT. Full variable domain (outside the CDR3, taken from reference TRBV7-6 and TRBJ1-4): GAGVSQSPRYKVTKRGQDVALRCDPISGHVSLYWYRQALGQGPEFLTYFNYEAQQDKSGLPNDRFSAERPEGSISTLTIQRTEQRDSAMYRCASSWTGEETNEKLFFGSGTQLSVL.

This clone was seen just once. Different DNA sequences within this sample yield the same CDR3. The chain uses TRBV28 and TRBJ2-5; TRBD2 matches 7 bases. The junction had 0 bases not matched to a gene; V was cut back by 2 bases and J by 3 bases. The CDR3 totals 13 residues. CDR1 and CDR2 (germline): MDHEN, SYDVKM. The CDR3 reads CASSLLAEETQYF. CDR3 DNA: TGTGCCAGCAGTTTACTAGCGGAAGAGACCCAGTACTTC.

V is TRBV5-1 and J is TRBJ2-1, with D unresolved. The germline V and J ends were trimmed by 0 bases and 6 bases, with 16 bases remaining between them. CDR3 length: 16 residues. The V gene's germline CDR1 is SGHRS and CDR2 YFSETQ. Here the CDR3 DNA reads TGCGCCAGCAGCTTGGGAGTCTTGCGAATCTCCAATGAGCAGTTCTTC. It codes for CASSLGVLRISNEQFF. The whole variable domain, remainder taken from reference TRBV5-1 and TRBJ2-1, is KAGVTQTPRYLIKTRGQQVTLSCSPISGHRSVSWYQQTPGQGLQFLFEYFSETQRNKGNFPGRFSGRQFSNSRSEMNVSTLELGDSALYLCASSLGVLRISNEQFFGPGTRLTVL.

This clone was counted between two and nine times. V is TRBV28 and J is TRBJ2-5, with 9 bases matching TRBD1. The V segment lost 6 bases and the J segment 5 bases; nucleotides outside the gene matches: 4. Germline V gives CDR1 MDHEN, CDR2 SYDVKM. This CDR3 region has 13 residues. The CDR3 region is CASRGTGLETQYF. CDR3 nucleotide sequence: TGTGCCAGCAGAGGGACAGGGTTGGAGACCCAGTACTTC.

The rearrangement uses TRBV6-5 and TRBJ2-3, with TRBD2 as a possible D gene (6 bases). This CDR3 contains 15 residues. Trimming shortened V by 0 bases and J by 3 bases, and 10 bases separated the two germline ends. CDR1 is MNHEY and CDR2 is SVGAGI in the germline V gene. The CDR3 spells CASSYSRGTTDTQYF. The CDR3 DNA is TGTGCCAGCAGTTACTCGCGGGGTACGACAGATACGCAGTATTTT.

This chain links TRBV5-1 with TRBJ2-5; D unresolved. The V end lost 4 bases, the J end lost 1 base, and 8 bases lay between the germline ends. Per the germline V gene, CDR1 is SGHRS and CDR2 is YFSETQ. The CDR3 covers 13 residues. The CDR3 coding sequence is TGCGCCAGCAGCCCGTTAGGCCAAGAGACCCAGTACTTC. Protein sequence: CASSPLGQETQYF.

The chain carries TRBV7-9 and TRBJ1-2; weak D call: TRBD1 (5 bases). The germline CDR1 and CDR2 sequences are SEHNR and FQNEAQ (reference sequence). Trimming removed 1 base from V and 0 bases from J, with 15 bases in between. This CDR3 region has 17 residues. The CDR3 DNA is TGTGCCAGCAGCTTAGGTACGACAGCTTTAGCTAACTATGGCTACACCTTC. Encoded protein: CASSLGTTALANYGYTF.

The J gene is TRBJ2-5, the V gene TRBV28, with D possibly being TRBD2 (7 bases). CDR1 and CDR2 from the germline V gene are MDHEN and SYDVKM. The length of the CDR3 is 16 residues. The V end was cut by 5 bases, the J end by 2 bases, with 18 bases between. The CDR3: CASSPRGAAEQETQYF. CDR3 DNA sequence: TGTGCCAGCAGTCCTCGGGGGGCCGCCGAACAAGAGACCCAGTACTTC.

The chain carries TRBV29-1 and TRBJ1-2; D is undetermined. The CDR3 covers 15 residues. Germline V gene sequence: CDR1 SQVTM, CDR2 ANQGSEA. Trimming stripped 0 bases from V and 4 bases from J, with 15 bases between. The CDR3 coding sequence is TGCAGCGTTGAAGAACGCCAGGCAGGCCCCTATGGCTACACCTTC. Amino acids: CSVEERQAGPYGYTF.

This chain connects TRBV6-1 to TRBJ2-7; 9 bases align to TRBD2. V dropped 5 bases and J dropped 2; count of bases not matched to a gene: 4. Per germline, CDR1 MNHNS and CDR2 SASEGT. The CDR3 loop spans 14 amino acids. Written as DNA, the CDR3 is TGTGCCAGCAGTTGGTCTAGCGGGACCTACGAGCAGTACTTC. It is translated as CASSWSSGTYEQYF.

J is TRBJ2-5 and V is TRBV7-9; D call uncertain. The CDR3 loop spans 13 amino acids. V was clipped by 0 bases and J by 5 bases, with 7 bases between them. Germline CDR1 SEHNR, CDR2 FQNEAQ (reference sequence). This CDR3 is CASSLALDETQYF. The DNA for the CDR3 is TGTGCCAGCAGCTTAGCCCTCGATGAGACCCAGTACTTC. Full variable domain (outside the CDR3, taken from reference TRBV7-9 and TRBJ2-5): DTGVSQNPRHKITKRGQNVTFRCDPISEHNRLYWYRQTLGQGPEFLTYFQNEAQLEKSRLLSDRFSAERPKGSFSTLEIQRTEQGDSAMYLCASSLALDETQYFGPGTRLLVL.

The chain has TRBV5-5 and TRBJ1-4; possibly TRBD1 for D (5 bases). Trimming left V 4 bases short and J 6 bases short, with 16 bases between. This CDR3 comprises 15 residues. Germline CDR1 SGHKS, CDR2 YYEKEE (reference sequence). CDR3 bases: TGTGCCAGCAGCCCGGGACCCCCGGGCGATGAAAAACTGTTTTTT. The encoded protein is CASSPGPPGDEKLFF.

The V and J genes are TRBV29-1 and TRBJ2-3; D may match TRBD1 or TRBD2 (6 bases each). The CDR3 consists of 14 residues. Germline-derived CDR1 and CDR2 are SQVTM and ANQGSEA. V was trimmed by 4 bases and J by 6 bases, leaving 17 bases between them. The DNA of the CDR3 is TGCAGCGTTGCCGGCGGGATTCAGGGGGATACGCAGTATTTT. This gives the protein CSVAGGIQGDTQYF.

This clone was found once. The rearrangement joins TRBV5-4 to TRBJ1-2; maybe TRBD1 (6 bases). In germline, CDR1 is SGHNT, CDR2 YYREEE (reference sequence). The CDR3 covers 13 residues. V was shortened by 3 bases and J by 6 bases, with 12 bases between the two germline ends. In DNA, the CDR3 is TGTGCCAGCAGCTGGATGGGGGCAAATGGCTACACCTTC. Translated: CASSWMGANGYTF.

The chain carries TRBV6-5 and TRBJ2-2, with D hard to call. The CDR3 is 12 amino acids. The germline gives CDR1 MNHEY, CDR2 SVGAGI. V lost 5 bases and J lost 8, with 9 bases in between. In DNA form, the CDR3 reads TGTGCCAGCAGTCCATTAATGGGGGAGCTGTTTTTT. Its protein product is CASSPLMGELFF.

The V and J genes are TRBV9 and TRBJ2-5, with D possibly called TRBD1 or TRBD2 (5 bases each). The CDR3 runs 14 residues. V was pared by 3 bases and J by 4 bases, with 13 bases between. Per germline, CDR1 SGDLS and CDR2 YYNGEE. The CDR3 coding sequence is TGTGCCAGCAGCGGTTGGGGACGAGGAGAGACCCAGTACTTC. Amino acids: CASSGWGRGETQYF.

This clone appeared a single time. CDR3 sequence (DNA): TGTGCCAGCAGTACCTACCATCTGGAGACCCAGTACTTC. Amino acids: CASSTYHLETQYF. V gene TRBV27 combines with J gene TRBJ2-5; D uncertain. This CDR3 is 13 amino acids long. Germline CDR1 and CDR2: MNHEY and SMNVEV (reference sequence). V lost 5 bases and J 5 bases, leaving 12 bases between the germline ends.

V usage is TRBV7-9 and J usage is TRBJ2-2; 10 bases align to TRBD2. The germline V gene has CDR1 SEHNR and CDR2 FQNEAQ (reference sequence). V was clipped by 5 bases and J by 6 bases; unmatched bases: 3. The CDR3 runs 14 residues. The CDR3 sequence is CASSPLAGAGELFF. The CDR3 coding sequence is TGTGCCAGCAGCCCCCTAGCGGGAGCCGGGGAGCTGTTTTTT.

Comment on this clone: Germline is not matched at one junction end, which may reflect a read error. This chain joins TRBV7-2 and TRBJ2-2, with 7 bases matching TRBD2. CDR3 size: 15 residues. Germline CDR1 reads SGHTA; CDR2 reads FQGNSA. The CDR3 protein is CASSLSGVNSGELFF. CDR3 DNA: TGTGCCAGCAGCTTAAGCGGGGTGAACTCCGGGGAGCTGTTTTTT.

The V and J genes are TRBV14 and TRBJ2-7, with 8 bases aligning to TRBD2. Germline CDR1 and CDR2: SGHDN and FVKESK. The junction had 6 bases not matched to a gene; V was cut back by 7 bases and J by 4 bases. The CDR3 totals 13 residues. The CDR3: CASNPGGGYEQYF. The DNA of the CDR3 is TGTGCCAGCAACCCCGGGGGGGGTTACGAGCAGTACTTC.

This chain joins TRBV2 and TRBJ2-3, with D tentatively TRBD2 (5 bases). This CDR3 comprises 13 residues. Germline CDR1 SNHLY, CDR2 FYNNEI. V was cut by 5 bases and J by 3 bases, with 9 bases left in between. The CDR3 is CASSYLATDTQYF. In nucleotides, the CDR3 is TGTGCCAGCAGTTACCTAGCTACAGATACGCAGTATTTT.

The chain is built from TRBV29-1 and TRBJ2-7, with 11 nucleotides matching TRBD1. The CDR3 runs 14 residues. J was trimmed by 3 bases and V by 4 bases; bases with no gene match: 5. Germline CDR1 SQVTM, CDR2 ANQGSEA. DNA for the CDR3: TGCAGCGTTGGTCCGGACAGGGGGCTCTACGAGCAGTACTTC. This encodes CSVGPDRGLYEQYF.

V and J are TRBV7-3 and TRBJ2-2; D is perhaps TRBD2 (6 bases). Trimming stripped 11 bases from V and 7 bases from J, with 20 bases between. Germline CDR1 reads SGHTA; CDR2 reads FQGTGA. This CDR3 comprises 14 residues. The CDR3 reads CAGGYGSRGGELFF. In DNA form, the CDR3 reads TGTGCCGGGGGTTACGGGAGTAGGGGCGGGGAGCTGTTTTTT. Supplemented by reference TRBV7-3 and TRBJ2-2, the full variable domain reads GAGVSQTPSNKVTEKGKYVELRCDPISGHTALYWYRQSLGQGPEFLIYFQGTGAADDSGLPNDRFFAVRPEGSVSTLKIQRTERGDSAVYLCAGGYGSRGGELFFGEGSRLTVL.

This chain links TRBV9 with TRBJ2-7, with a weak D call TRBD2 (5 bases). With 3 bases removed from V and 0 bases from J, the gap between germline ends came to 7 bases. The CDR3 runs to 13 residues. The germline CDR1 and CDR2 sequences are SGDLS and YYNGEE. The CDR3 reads CASSDGISYEQYF. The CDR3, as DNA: TGTGCCAGCAGCGACGGGATCTCCTACGAGCAGTACTTC. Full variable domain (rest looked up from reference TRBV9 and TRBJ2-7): DSGVTQTPKHLITATGQRVTLRCSPRSGDLSVYWYQQSLDQGLQFLIQYYNGEERAKGNILERFSAQQFPDLHSELNLSSLELGDSALYFCASSDGISYEQYFGPGTRLTVT.

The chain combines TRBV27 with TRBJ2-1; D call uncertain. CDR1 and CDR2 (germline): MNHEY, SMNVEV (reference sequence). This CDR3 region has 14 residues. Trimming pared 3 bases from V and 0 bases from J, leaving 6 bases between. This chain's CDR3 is CASSFTLSYNEQFF. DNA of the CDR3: TGTGCCAGCAGTTTTACGCTCTCCTACAATGAGCAGTTCTTC.

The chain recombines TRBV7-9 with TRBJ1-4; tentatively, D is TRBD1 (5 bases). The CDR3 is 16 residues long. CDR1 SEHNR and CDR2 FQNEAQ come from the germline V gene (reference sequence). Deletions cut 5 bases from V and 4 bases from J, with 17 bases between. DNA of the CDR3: TGTGCCAGCAGCCCTAGCCCGGGACTAGATAATGAAAAACTGTTTTTT. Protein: CASSPSPGLDNEKLFF.

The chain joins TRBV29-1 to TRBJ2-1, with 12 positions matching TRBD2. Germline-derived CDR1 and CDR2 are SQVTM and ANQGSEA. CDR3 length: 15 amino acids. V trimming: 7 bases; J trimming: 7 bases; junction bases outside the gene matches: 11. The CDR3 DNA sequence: TGCAGCGCTGGTGGGGGACTAGCGGGTGATAATGAGCAGTTCTTC. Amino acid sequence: CSAGGGLAGDNEQFF.

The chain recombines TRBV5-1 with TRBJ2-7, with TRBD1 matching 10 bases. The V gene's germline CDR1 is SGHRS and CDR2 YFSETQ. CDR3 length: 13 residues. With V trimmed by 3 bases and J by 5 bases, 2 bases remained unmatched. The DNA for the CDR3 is TGCGCCAGCAGCTGGACAGGGGGTAACGAGCAGTACTTC. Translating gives CASSWTGGNEQYF.